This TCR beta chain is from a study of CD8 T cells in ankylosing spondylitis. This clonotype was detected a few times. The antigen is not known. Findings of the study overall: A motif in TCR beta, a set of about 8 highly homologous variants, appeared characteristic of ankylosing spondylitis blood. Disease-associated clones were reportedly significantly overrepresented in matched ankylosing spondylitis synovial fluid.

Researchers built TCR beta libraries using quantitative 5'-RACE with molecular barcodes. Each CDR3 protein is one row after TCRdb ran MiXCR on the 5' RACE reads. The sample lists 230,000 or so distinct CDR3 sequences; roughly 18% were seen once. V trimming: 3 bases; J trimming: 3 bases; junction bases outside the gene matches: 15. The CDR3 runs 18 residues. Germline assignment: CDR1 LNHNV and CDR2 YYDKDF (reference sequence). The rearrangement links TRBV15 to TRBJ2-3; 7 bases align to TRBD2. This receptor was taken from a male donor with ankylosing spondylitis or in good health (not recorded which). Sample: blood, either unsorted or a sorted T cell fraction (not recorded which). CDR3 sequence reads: CATSSFPETSFGTDTQYF. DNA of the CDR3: TGTGCCACCAGCAGTTTTCCTGAGACTAGCTTTGGGACAGATACGCAGTATTTT.